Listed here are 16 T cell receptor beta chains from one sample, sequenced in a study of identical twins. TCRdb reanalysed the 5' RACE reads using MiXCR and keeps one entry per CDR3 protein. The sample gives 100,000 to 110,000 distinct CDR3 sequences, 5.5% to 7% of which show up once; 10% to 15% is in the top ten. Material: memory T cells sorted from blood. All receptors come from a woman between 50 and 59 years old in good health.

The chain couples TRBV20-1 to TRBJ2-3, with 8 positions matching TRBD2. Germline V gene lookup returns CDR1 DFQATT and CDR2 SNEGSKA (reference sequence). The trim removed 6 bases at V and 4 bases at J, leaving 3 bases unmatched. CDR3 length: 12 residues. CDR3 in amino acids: CSASREADTQYF. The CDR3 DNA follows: TGCAGTGCCTCGCGGGAGGCAGATACGCAGTATTTT.

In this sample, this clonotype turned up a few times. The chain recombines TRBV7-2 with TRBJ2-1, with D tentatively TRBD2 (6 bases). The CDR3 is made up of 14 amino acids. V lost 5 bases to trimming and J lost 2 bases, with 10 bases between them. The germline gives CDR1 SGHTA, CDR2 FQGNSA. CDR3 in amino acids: CASSRGMTYNEQFF. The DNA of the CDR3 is TGTGCCAGCAGCCGGGGGATGACCTACAATGAGCAGTTCTTC.

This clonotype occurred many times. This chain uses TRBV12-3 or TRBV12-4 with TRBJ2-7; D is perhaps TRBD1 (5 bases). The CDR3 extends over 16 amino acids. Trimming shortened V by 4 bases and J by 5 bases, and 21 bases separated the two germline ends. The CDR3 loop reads CASSSGWGSVPDEQYF. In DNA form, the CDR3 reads TGTGCCAGCAGTTCTGGGTGGGGCTCCGTCCCGGACGAGCAGTACTTC.

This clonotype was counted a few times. The CDR3 bases are TGTGCCAGCAGTGCCTCAGGGTTGGAGACCCAGTACTTC. Amino acids: CASSASGLETQYF. The genes are TRBV2 and TRBJ2-5; a weak D match, TRBD1 (5 bases). This CDR3 has 13 residues. Trimming pared 4 bases from V and 5 bases from J, leaving 11 bases between. In germline, CDR1 is SNHLY, CDR2 FYNNEI.

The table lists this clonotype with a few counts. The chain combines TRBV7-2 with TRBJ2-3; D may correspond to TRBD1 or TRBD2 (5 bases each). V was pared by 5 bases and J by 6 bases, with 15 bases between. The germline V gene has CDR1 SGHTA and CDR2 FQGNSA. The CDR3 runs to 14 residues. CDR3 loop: CASSERGFTDTQYF. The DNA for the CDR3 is TGTGCCAGCAGCGAACGGGGCTTTACGGATACGCAGTATTTT.

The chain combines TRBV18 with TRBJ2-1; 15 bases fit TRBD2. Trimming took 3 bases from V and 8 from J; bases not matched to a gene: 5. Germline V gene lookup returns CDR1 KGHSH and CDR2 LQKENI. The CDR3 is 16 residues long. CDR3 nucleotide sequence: TGTGCCAGCTCACCCCCGGGACTAGCGGGAGGTCATGAGCAGTTCTTC. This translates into CASSPPGLAGGHEQFF.

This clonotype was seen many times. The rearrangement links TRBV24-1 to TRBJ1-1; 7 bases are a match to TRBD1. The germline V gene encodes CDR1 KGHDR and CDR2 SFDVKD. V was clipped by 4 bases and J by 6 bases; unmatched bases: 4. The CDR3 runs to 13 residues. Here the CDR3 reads CATSEDDRAEAFF. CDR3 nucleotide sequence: TGTGCCACCAGTGAGGACGACAGGGCTGAAGCTTTCTTT.

The CDR3 DNA sequence: TGTGCCACCCTCCGCCCGGACGGACATGCTTTCTTT. Translation gives CATLRPDGHAFF. The gene calls are TRBV19 and TRBJ1-1; TRBD1 might be the D (5 bases). CDR1 LNHDA and CDR2 SQIVND come from the germline V gene (reference sequence). The length of the CDR3 is 12 residues. Trimming pared 10 bases from V and 11 bases from J, leaving 20 bases between.

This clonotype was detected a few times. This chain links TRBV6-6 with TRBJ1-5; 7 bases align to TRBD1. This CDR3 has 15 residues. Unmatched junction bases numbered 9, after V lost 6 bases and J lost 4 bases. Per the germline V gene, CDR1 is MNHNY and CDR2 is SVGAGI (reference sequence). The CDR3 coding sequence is TGTGCCAGCAGGTCTTCCGGGACAGCGAATCAGCCCCAGCATTTT. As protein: CASRSSGTANQPQHF.

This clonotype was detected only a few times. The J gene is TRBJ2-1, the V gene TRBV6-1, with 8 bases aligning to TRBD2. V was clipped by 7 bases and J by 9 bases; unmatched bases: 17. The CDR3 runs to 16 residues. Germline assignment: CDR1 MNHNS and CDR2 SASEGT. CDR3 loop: CASIGGQRETSGEQFF. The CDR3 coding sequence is TGTGCCAGCATTGGCGGGCAGCGGGAGACGTCAGGTGAGCAGTTCTTC.

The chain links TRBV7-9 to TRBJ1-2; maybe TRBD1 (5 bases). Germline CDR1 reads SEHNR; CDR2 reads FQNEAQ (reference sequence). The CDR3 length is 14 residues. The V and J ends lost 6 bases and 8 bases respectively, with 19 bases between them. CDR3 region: CASRPREGRGGYTF. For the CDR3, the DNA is TGTGCCAGCAGACCCCGGGAGGGGCGGGGCGGCTACACCTTC.

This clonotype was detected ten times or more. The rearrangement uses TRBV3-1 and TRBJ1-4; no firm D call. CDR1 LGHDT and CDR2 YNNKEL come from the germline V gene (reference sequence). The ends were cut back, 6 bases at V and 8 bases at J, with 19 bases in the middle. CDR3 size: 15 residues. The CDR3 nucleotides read TGTGCCAGCAGACCCCAGCTGGGCCGCGGAGAAAAACTGTTTTTT. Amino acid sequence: CASRPQLGRGEKLFF.

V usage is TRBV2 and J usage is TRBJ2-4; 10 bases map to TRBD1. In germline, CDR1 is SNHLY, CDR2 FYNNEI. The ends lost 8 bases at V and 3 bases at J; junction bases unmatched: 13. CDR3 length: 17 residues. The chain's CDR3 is CASESGQGKLVKNIQYF. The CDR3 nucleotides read TGTGCCAGCGAATCGGGACAGGGGAAGTTGGTCAAAAACATTCAGTACTTC.

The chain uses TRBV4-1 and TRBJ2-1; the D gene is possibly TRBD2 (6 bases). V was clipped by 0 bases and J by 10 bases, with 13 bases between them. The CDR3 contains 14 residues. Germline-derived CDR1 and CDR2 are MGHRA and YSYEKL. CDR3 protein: CASSQEPGREEQFF. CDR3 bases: TGCGCCAGCAGCCAAGAGCCGGGACGGGAGGAGCAGTTCTTC.

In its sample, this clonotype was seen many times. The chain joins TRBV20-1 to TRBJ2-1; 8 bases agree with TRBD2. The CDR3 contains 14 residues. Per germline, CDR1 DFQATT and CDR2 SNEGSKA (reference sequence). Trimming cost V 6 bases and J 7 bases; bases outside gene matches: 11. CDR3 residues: CSATGASGYNEQFF. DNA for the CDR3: TGCAGTGCCACTGGGGCTAGCGGGTATAATGAGCAGTTCTTC.

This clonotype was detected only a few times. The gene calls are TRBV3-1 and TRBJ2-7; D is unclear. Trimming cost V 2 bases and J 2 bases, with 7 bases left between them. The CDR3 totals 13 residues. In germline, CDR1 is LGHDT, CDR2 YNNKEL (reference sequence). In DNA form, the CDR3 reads TGTGCCAGCAGCCAACCCGAGACCTACGAGCAGTACTTC. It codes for CASSQPETYEQYF.